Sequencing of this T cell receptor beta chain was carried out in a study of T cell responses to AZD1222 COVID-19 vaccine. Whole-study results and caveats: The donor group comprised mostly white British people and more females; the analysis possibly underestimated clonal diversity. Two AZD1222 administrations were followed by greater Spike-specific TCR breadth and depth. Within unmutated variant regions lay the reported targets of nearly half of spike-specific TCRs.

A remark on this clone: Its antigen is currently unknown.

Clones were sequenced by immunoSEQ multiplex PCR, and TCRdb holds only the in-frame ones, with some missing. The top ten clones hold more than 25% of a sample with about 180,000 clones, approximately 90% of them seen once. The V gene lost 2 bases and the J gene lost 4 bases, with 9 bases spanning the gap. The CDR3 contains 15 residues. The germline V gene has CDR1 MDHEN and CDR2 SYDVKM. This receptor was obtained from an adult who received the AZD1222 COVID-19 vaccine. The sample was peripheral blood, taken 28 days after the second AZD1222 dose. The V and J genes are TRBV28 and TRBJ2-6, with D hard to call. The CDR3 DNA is TGTGCCAGCAGTTTACAAGGGCCCGGGGCCAACGTCCTGACTTTC. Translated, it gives CASSLQGPGANVLTF. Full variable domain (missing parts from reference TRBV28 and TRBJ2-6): DVKVTQSSRYLVKRTGEKVFLECVQDMDHENMFWYRQDPGLGLRLIYFSYDVKMKEKGDIPEGYSVSREKKERFSLILESASTNQTSMYLCASSLQGPGANVLTFGAGSRLTVL.